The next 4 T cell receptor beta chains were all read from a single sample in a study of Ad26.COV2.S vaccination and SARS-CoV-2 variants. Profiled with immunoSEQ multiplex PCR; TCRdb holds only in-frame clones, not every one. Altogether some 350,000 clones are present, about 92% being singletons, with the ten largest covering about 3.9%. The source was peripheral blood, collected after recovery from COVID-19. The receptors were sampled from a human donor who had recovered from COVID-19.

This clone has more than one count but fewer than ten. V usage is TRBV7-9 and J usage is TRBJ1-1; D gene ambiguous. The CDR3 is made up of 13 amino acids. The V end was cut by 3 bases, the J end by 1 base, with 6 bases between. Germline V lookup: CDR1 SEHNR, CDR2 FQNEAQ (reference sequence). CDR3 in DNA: TGTGCCAGCAGCTTCTCAGAGAACACTGAAGCTTTCTTT. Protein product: CASSFSENTEAFF.

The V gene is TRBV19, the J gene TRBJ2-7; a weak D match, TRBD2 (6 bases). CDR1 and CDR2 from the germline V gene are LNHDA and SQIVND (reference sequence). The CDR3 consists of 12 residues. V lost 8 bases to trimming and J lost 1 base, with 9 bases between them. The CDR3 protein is CASGGLSYEQYF. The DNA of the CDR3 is TGTGCCAGTGGGGGACTTTCCTACGAGCAGTACTTC.

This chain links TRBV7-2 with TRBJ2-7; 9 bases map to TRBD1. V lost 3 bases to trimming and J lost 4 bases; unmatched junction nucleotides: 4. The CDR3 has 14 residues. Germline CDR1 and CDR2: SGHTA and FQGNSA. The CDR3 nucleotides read TGTGCCAGCAGCTTTGACAGGGGGAGTTACGAGCAGTACTTC. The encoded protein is CASSFDRGSYEQYF. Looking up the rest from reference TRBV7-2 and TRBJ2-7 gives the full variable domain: GAGVSQSPSNKVTEKGKDVELRCDPISGHTALYWYRQSLGQGLEFLIYFQGNSAPDKSGLPSDRFSAERTGGSVSTLTIQRTQQEDSAVYLCASSFDRGSYEQYFGPGTRLTVT.

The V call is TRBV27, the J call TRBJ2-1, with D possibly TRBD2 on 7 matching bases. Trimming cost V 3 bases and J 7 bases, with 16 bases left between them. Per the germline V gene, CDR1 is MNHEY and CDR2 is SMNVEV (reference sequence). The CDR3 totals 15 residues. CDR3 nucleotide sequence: TGTGCCAGCAGTTTTTTGGGGGGGGCGAGAAATGAGCAGTTCTTC. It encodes CASSFLGGARNEQFF.